The 13 T cell receptor beta chains in this list originate from one sample, sequenced in a study of T-cell memory formation after mild COVID-19. TCRdb re-called the 5' RACE reads with MiXCR, one entry per CDR3 protein. Seen here are fewer than 700,000 distinct CDR3 sequences, roughly 22% observed once, and the top ten hold 7.5% to 9.5%. The source material was PBMCs or a T cell subset sorted from them (not recorded which). All receptors come from an adult woman who had mild COVID-19 (a few samples of this study predate the infection). Cell type and time point are not known.

With regard to this clonotype: At one boundary the junction diverges from the germline segment, which might be a read error. The chain has TRBV12-3 or TRBV12-4 and TRBJ1-3; the D gene is possibly TRBD1 (6 bases). The CDR3 has 15 residues. The CDR3 sequence: CASRLGGGSGNTIYF. CDR3 coding DNA: TGTGCCAGCAGGTTAGGAGGGGGCTCTGGAAACACCATATATTTT.

This clonotype was recorded many times. J is TRBJ2-1 and V is TRBV7-9; D gene uncertain. V was shortened by 6 bases and J by 6 bases, with 18 bases between the two germline ends. The germline V gene encodes CDR1 SEHNR and CDR2 FQNEAQ (reference sequence). This CDR3 contains 15 residues. The CDR3 sequence: CASRISGSGLNEQFF. In DNA, the CDR3 is TGTGCCAGCAGGATTAGTGGTTCCGGGCTCAATGAGCAGTTCTTC.

This clonotype was seen a few times. The chain has TRBV29-1 and TRBJ2-7; D possibly uses TRBD1 or TRBD2 (6 bases each). CDR1 and CDR2 from the germline V gene are SQVTM and ANQGSEA. The CDR3 consists of 13 residues. V lost 8 bases and J 5 bases, leaving 19 bases between the germline ends. DNA of the CDR3: TGCAGCTGGGGGGCAGGGAGAGATGACGAGCAGTACTTC. Its protein is CSWGAGRDDEQYF.

A remark on this clonotype: Without the conserved terminal phenylalanine or tryptophan, this CDR3 likely stems from a read error. No DNA is shown, since the ends of the CDR3 on it are uncertain; the CDR3 is the one TCRdb lists. The gene calls are TRBV11-1 and TRBJ1-1. Germline CDR1 SGHAT, CDR2 FQDESV (reference sequence). With termini counted, the CDR3 has 12 amino acids. CDR3 region: CASSFYGLNTSV.

The chain links TRBV15 to TRBJ2-2; D may match TRBD1 or TRBD2 (5 bases each). The germline V and J ends were trimmed by 3 bases and 8 bases, with 22 bases remaining between them. Germline V gene data show CDR1 as LNHNV and CDR2 as YYDKDF (reference sequence). This CDR3 is 17 amino acids long. CDR3 nucleotide sequence: TGTGCCACCAGCAGGGGGGACGTTGAAGGTCTCTCTGGGGAGCTGTTTTTT. Residues: CATSRGDVEGLSGELFF.

The CDR3 bases are TGTGCCAGCTTCCTGATGGGAGCTGGAAACACCATATATTTT. Protein product: CASFLMGAGNTIYF. The V and J genes are TRBV12-3 or TRBV12-4 and TRBJ1-3; D gene ambiguous. The CDR3 totals 14 residues. V lost 8 bases to trimming and J lost 2 bases, with 13 bases between them.

The chain carries TRBV7-6 and TRBJ2-7; 7 bases map to TRBD2. The CDR3 runs to 18 residues. Unmatched junction bases numbered 19, after V lost 3 bases and J lost 5 bases. The germline V gene encodes CDR1 SGHVS and CDR2 FNYEAQ. CDR3 DNA: TGTGCCAGCAGCTTTGGGTGGCGCGGGGGACTTGAGGGAAACGAGCAGTACTTC. Translated, it gives CASSFGWRGGLEGNEQYF.

The V gene is TRBV7-2, the J gene TRBJ2-1; TRBD2 aligns across 10 bases. The germline gives CDR1 SGHTA, CDR2 FQGNSA. V lost 0 bases, J lost 4 bases, and 6 bases stayed unmatched. This CDR3 has 17 residues. In nucleotides, the CDR3 is TGTGCCAGCAGCTTAGCGCAACTAGCGGGGTTGTACAATGAGCAGTTCTTC. Its protein is CASSLAQLAGLYNEQFF. The variable domain in full, with the rest retrieved from reference TRBV7-2 and TRBJ2-1, is GAGVSQSPSNKVTEKGKDVELRCDPISGHTALYWYRQSLGQGLEFLIYFQGNSAPDKSGLPSDRFSAERTGGSVSTLTIQRTQQEDSAVYLCASSLAQLAGLYNEQFFGPGTRLTVL.

This clonotype was observed a few times. The CDR3 sequence is CASSLLAGGPGELFF. The DNA for the CDR3 is TGTGCCAGCAGCTTACTAGCGGGAGGCCCCGGGGAGCTGTTTTTT. The V gene is TRBV7-9, the J gene TRBJ2-2, with TRBD2 matching over 11 bases. V shed 2 bases and J 6 bases; nucleotides not matched to a gene: 2. CDR1 SEHNR and CDR2 FQNEAQ come from the germline V gene (reference sequence). The CDR3 contains 15 residues.

This clonotype was found a few times. The chain couples TRBV9 to TRBJ2-3; D possibly corresponds to TRBD1 (5 bases). This CDR3 region has 17 residues. Germline assignment: CDR1 SGDLS and CDR2 YYNGEE. The ends were cut back, 0 bases at V and 4 bases at J, with 18 bases in the middle. CDR3 bases: TGTGCCAGCAGCGTAGCCCGGACATACCCCTCGGCAGATACGCAGTATTTT. It specifies CASSVARTYPSADTQYF.

V is TRBV4-3 and J is TRBJ2-1, with 9 nucleotides matching TRBD2. This CDR3 comprises 17 residues. Germline CDR1 and CDR2: LGHNA and YSLEER. Losses at the gene ends were 0 bases for V and 7 bases for J; bases not matched to a gene: 10. The CDR3 sequence: CASSQDWLAGRSNEQFF. In nucleotides, the CDR3 is TGCGCCAGCAGCCAAGATTGGCTAGCGGGAAGGTCGAATGAGCAGTTCTTC.

The chain recombines TRBV30 with TRBJ2-7; D is possibly TRBD1 (5 bases). The V and J ends lost 4 bases and 4 bases respectively, with 17 bases between them. Germline V gene sequence: CDR1 GTSNPN, CDR2 SVGIG (reference sequence). This CDR3 is 14 amino acids long. The chain's CDR3 is CAWNSAGPAYEQYF. CDR3 nucleotides: TGTGCCTGGAATTCGGCAGGGCCAGCTTACGAGCAGTACTTC.

The chain carries TRBV19 and TRBJ2-3; 11 bases fit TRBD2. V was pared by 7 bases and J by 4 bases, with 4 bases of the junction left unmatched. Germline V gene lookup returns CDR1 LNHDA and CDR2 SQIVND (reference sequence). The CDR3 spans 14 residues. The CDR3 DNA follows: TGTGCCAGTACTAGCGGGAGGACGTCAGATACGCAGTATTTT. Encoded protein: CASTSGRTSDTQYF.